This is a list of T cell receptor beta chains from one sample in a study of blood T cell repertoires in COVID-19. Sequenced by immunoSEQ multiplex PCR; TCRdb stores in-frame clones only, minus some. In the table there are roughly 250,000 clones, just under 85% of which are singletons. The sequencing sample was made of peripheral blood. All receptors come from a woman of 80 years or more with acute or convalescent COVID-19. Both conserved end residues are part of each CDR3. The D gene is left open where the match is weak. Expanded clones are given a class, and other clones once, few, many or no size at all.

V: TRBV24-1; size: -; J: TRBJ1-5; D: TRBD1; CDR3: CATSGKGQGIQPQHF; DNA: TGTGCCACCAGCGGTAAGGGACAGGGGATACAGCCCCAGCATTTT
V: TRBV5-1; size: -; J: TRBJ1-4; D: TRBD1; CDR3: CASSLVPDRGEKLFF; DNA: TGCGCCAGCAGCTTGGTTCCGGACAGGGGTGAAAAACTGTTTTTT
V: TRBV5-5; size: -; J: TRBJ1-2; D: -; CDR3: CASSLASAGYGYTF; DNA: TGTGCCAGCAGCTTGGCCAGCGCTGGTTATGGCTACACCTTC
V: TRBV28; size: -; J: TRBJ2-1; D: -; CDR3: CASSFRRAEQFF; DNA: TGTGCCAGCAGTTTTCGGAGGGCTGAGCAGTTCTTC
V: TRBV20-1; size: few; J: TRBJ1-1; D: -; CDR3: CSAIPRLEAFF; DNA: TGCAGTGCCATCCCGAGACTTGAAGCTTTCTTT
V: TRBV6-5; size: -; J: TRBJ1-2; D: -; CDR3: CASRDEGRGYGYTF; DNA: TGTGCCAGCAGGGACGAAGGAAGGGGCTATGGCTACACCTTC
V: TRBV19; size: -; J: TRBJ1-3; D: -; CDR3: CAARDVSNSGNTIYF; DNA: TGTGCCGCGCGGGACGTATCAAACTCTGGAAACACCATATATTTT
V: TRBV4-2; size: -; J: TRBJ1-5; D: -; CDR3: CASSTRRGPNQPQHF; DNA: TGTGCCAGCAGCACCCGCAGGGGTCCCAATCAGCCCCAGCATTTT
V: TRBV25-1; size: -; J: TRBJ1-6; D: TRBD1; CDR3: CASRDRGLGSNSPLHF; DNA: TGTGCCAGCCGGGACAGGGGGCTAGGATCCAATTCACCCCTCCACTTT
V: TRBV5-6; size: -; J: TRBJ2-3; D: TRBD1; CDR3: CASSYRDRVTRHTDTQYF; DNA: TGTGCCAGCAGTTACCGGGACAGGGTAACCCGTCACACAGATACGCAGTATTTT
V: TRBV10-3; size: -; J: TRBJ1-1; D: -; CDR3: CAISESGGAWGANTEAFF; DNA: TGTGCCATCAGTGAGTCAGGGGGGGCTTGGGGCGCGAACACTGAAGCTTTCTTT
V: TRBV27; size: -; J: TRBJ1-2; D: -; CDR3: CASSPKWETGYTF; DNA: TGTGCCAGCAGTCCCAAATGGGAGACGGGCTACACCTTC
V: TRBV29-1; size: -; J: TRBJ2-2; D: -; CDR3: CSVGQRTGELFF; DNA: TGCAGCGTTGGTCAGCGGACCGGGGAGCTGTTTTTT
V: TRBV28; size: once; J: TRBJ2-7; D: -; CDR3: CASSLFRQVSYEQYF; DNA: TGTGCCAGCAGTTTATTCCGACAGGTCTCCTACGAGCAGTACTTC
V: TRBV7-2; size: -; J: TRBJ1-5; D: -; CDR3: CASSPGWGNQPQHF; DNA: TGTGCCAGCAGCCCAGGGTGGGGCAATCAGCCCCAGCATTTT
V: TRBV28; size: -; J: TRBJ1-1; D: -; CDR3: CASTKWAAVLNTEAFF; DNA: TGTGCCAGCACCAAGTGGGCAGCCGTCCTGAACACTGAAGCTTTCTTT
V: TRBV6-5; size: -; J: TRBJ1-6; D: TRBD1; CDR3: CASSITGGRSPLHF; DNA: TGTGCCAGCAGTATTACAGGGGGTCGGTCACCCCTCCACTTT
V: TRBV29-1; size: -; J: TRBJ1-1; D: -; CDR3: CSVESLEWNTEAFF; DNA: TGCAGCGTTGAATCGCTTGAGTGGAACACTGAAGCTTTCTTT
V: TRBV5-4; size: -; J: TRBJ2-7; D: -; CDR3: CASSFTGSYEQYF; DNA: TGTGCCAGCAGCTTTACAGGGTCCTACGAGCAGTACTTC
V: TRBV30; size: -; J: TRBJ2-7; D: -; CDR3: CAWSPRAYEQYF; DNA: TGTGCCTGGAGTCCCCGGGCCTACGAGCAGTACTTC
V: TRBV5-1; size: -; J: TRBJ2-4; D: -; CDR3: CASSMTVAKNIQYF; DNA: TGCGCCAGCAGCATGACAGTAGCCAAAAACATTCAGTACTTC
V: TRBV7-3; size: -; J: TRBJ2-2; D: -; CDR3: CASSLNGPGELFF; DNA: TGTGCCAGCAGCTTAAATGGGCCCGGGGAGCTGTTTTTT
V: TRBV18; size: -; J: TRBJ1-1; D: -; CDR3: CASSPPGSTEAFF; DNA: TGTGCCAGCTCACCTCCCGGGTCCACTGAAGCTTTCTTT
V: TRBV7-2; size: -; J: TRBJ1-1; D: TRBD1; CDR3: CASSFRPGTALNTEAFF; DNA: TGTGCCAGCAGCTTCCGGCCCGGGACAGCATTGAACACTGAAGCTTTCTTT
V: TRBV28; size: -; J: TRBJ1-5; D: -; CDR3: CASRDSAGPQHF; DNA: TGTGCCAGCAGGGACTCGGCGGGGCCCCAGCATTTT
V: TRBV12-3/TRBV12-4; size: -; J: TRBJ1-6; D: -; CDR3: CASSFEGSPLHF; DNA: TGTGCCAGCAGTTTTGAGGGTTCACCCCTCCACTTT
V: TRBV2; size: -; J: TRBJ2-2; D: TRBD1; CDR3: CASSELGQGSGELFF; DNA: TGTGCCAGCAGTGAATTAGGACAGGGGAGTGGGGAGCTGTTTTTT
V: TRBV28; size: -; J: TRBJ2-1; D: -; CDR3: CASSSPLVSSYNEQFF; DNA: TGTGCCAGCAGTTCCCCCCTGGTGAGCTCCTACAATGAGCAGTTCTTC
V: TRBV7-2; size: -; J: TRBJ2-1; D: TRBD2; CDR3: CASSFRAGGTYNEQFF; DNA: TGTGCCAGCAGCTTCCGAGCGGGGGGAACCTACAATGAGCAGTTCTTC
V: TRBV11-3; size: -; J: TRBJ2-5; D: TRBD1; CDR3: CASSLEGAGGTTQYF; DNA: TGTGCCAGCAGCTTAGAAGGGGCAGGGGGCACGACCCAGTACTTC
V: TRBV18; size: -; J: TRBJ1-4; D: -; CDR3: CASSQDRFNEKLFF; DNA: TGTGCCAGCTCACAAGACAGATTTAATGAAAAACTGTTTTTT
V: TRBV4-1; size: -; J: TRBJ2-1; D: -; CDR3: CASSHPPGEWPYNEQFF; DNA: TGCGCCAGCAGCCACCCCCCGGGGGAGTGGCCCTACAATGAGCAGTTCTTC
V: TRBV5-1; size: few; J: TRBJ1-1; D: -; CDR3: CASSLEGIEAFF; DNA: TGCGCCAGCAGCTTGGAGGGGATCGAAGCTTTCTTT
V: TRBV6-4; size: -; J: TRBJ2-3; D: -; CDR3: CASSDLNTDTQYF; DNA: TGTGCCAGCAGTGACCTAAACACAGATACGCAGTATTTT
V: TRBV14; size: -; J: TRBJ2-1; D: TRBD2; CDR3: CASSLYSGGAQNEQFF; DNA: TGTGCCAGCAGCCTTTATAGCGGGGGGGCTCAGAATGAGCAGTTCTTC
V: TRBV4-1; size: -; J: TRBJ1-6; D: TRBD1; CDR3: CASSQDRGPYSPLHF; DNA: TGCGCCAGCAGCCAGGACAGGGGGCCTTATTCACCCCTCCACTTT
V: TRBV6-5; size: -; J: TRBJ1-5; D: -; CDR3: CASRRGLSSDQPQHF; DNA: TGTGCCAGCAGGAGAGGGCTGAGTTCGGATCAGCCCCAGCATTTT
V: TRBV15; size: -; J: TRBJ1-2; D: TRBD1; CDR3: CATSRDPDRATYGYTF; DNA: TGTGCCACCAGCAGAGATCCCGACAGGGCGACGTATGGCTACACCTTC
V: TRBV2; size: -; J: TRBJ1-5; D: -; CDR3: CASRELGNQPQHF; DNA: TGTGCCAGCAGGGAGTTAGGCAATCAGCCCCAGCATTTT
V: TRBV7-6; size: -; J: TRBJ2-7; D: TRBD1; CDR3: CASSLGVQGESESYEQYF; DNA: TGTGCCAGCAGCTTAGGGGTACAGGGGGAGTCAGAATCCTACGAGCAGTACTTC
V: TRBV11-2; size: -; J: TRBJ1-6; D: -; CDR3: CASSRGTTSSPLHF; DNA: TGTGCCAGCAGCCGCGGAACTACATCTTCACCCCTCCACTTT
V: TRBV10-3; size: few; J: TRBJ1-1; D: -; CDR3: CAISERRVNTEAFF; DNA: TGTGCCATCAGTGAGCGGAGGGTGAACACTGAAGCTTTCTTT
V: TRBV27; size: -; J: TRBJ1-2; D: -; CDR3: CASRGGGLGYTF; DNA: TGTGCCAGCAGGGGAGGGGGTCTAGGCTACACCTTC
V: TRBV7-8; size: once; J: TRBJ1-3; D: -; CDR3: CASSLNSRSGNTIYF; DNA: TGTGCCAGCAGCTTAAACAGCCGCTCTGGAAACACCATATATTTT
V: TRBV10-1; size: -; J: TRBJ2-3; D: TRBD1; CDR3: CASSAPGQSTDTQYF; DNA: TGCGCCAGCAGCGCGCCGGGACAGAGCACAGATACGCAGTATTTT
V: TRBV2; size: -; J: TRBJ1-2; D: -; CDR3: CASSDRANNYGYTF; DNA: TGTGCCAGCAGTGACAGGGCCAATAACTATGGCTACACCTTC